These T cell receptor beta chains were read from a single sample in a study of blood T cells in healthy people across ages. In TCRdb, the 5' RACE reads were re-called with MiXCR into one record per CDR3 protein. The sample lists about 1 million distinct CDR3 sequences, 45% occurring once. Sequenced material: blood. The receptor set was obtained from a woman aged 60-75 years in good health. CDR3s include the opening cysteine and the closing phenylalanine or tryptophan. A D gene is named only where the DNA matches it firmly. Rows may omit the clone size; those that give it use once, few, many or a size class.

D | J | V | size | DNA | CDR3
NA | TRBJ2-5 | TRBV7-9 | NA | TGTGCCCGTATCTATTGGAGGGAAAAGTACTTC | CARIYWREKYF
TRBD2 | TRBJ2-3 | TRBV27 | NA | TGTGCCAGCAGTTTAGGCTGGTTAGCGGGAGGGTCAGATACGCAGTATTTT | CASSLGWLAGGSDTQYF
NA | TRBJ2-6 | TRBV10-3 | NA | TGTGCCATCAGTGATTGGGCGACTGGGGCCAACGTCCTGACTTTC | CAISDWATGANVLTF
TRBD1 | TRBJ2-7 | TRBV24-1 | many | TGTGCCACCAGTAACGGACAGGCCTCCTACGAGCAGTACTTC | CATSNGQASYEQYF
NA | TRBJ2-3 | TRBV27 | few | TGTGCCAGCAGTTTAGTTCTTGCGGGTCGCTTCACAGATACGCAGTATTTT | CASSLVLAGRFTDTQYF
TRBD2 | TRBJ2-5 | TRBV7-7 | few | TGTGCCAGCAGCTTGTTTGAGACTAGCGGACGAGGGACCCAGTACTTC | CASSLFETSGRGTQYF
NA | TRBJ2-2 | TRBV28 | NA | TGTGCCAGCAGTTTGGTTGGAGACACCGGGGAGCTGTTTTTT | CASSLVGDTGELFF
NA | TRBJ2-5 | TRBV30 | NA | TGTGCCTGGAGTCCGTTTTTGGAGACCCAGTACTTC | CAWSPFLETQYF
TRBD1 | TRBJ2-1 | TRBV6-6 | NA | TGTGCCAGCAGTGGAACCGACAGGGACAATGAGCAGTTCTTC | CASSGTDRDNEQFF
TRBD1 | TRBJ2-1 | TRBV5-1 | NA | TGCGCCAGCAGCTGGGTCGGGACAGGGAATAATGAGCAGTTCTTC | CASSWVGTGNNEQFF
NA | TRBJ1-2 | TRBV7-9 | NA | TGTGCCTGCGTGGTCAGCTCCCAGGGTGGCTACACCTTC | CACVVSSQGGYTF
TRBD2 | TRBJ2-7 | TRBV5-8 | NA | TGTGCCAGCAGCTTCCAGAGCGGGGGCGTTGGCCGAGCCTACGAGCAGTACTTC | CASSFQSGGVGRAYEQYF
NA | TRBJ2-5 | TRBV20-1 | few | TGCAGTGCCTCCGCAGGCGGGAACCAAGAGACCCAGTACTTC | CSASAGGNQETQYF
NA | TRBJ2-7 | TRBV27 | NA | TGTGCCAGCAGTACATCCGGGGGTTACGAGCAGTACTTC | CASSTSGGYEQYF
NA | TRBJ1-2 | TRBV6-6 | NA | TGTGCCAGCAGTTACTCTGGTGCAAATGGCTACACCTTC | CASSYSGANGYTF
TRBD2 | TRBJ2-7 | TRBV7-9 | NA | TGTGCCAGCAGCTACCCGGGACTAGCGGCCTCCTACAATGAGCAGTACTTC | CASSYPGLAASYNEQYF
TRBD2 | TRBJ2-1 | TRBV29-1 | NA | TGCAGCGTTGACCGGACTAGCGGCAATGAGCAGTTCTTC | CSVDRTSGNEQFF
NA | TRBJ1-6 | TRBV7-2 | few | TGTGCCAGCAGCGCGGGCGGTGTGGATTCACCCCTCCACTTT | CASSAGGVDSPLHF
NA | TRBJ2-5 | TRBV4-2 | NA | TGTGCCAGCAGCCAAACCGGGGCCAGAGACCAAGAGACCCAGTACTTC | CASSQTGARDQETQYF
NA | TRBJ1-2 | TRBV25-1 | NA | TGTGCCAGCAATCTACAGGGAGTTCACTATGGCTACACCTTC | CASNLQGVHYGYTF
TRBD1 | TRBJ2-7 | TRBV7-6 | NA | TGTGCCAGCAGCTTAGTGTCACCGGACAGGGGGCGGTACGAGCAGTACTTC | CASSLVSPDRGRYEQYF
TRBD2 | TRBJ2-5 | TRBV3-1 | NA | TGTGCCAGCAGCCAAGTTAGCGGGAGGGCCGGGTCAGAGACCCAGTACTTC | CASSQVSGRAGSETQYF
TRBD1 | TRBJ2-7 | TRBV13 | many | TGTGCCAGCAGCCACGGGACAGGGGGCTACGAGCAGTACTTC | CASSHGTGGYEQYF
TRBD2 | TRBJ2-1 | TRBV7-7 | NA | TGTGCCAGCAGCCCGGGACTAGCGGCCTACGGCAATGAGCAGTTCTTC | CASSPGLAAYGNEQFF
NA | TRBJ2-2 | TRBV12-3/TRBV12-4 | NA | TGTGCCAGCAGTTTAAGAGCGGTCGCCGGGGAGCTGTTTTTT | CASSLRAVAGELFF
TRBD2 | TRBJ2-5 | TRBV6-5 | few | TGTGCCAGCAGTTACTCCTCCGGCGGGGGCCAAGAGACCCAGTACTTC | CASSYSSGGGQETQYF
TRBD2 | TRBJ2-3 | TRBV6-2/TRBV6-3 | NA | TGTGCCACCATAGCGGGAGGCGCAGATACGCAGTATTTT | CATIAGGADTQYF
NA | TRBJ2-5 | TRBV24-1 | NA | TGTGCCACCAGTGGGGACCATCAGGAGACCCAGTACTTC | CATSGDHQETQYF
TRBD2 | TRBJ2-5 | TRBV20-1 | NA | TGCAGTGCTAGTAGCCCTACAGGGGCGGGAGGGGAGACCCAGTACTTC | CSASSPTGAGGETQYF
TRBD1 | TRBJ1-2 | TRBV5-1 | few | TGCGCCAGCAGCTCACAGGGGCAACATGGCTACACCTTC | CASSSQGQHGYTF
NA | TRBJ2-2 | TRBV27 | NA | TGTGCCAGCAGTTCGAAACTAGGAGGGAGCACCGGGGAGCTGTTTTTT | CASSSKLGGSTGELFF
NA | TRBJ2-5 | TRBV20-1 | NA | TGCAGTGCAATGGACCAGCTAGCTGTAAAAGAGACCCAGTACTTC | CSAMDQLAVKETQYF
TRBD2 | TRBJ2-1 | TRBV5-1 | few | TGCGCCAGCAGCTTCTTAGCGGGAGAAATCTACAATGAGCAGTTCTTC | CASSFLAGEIYNEQFF
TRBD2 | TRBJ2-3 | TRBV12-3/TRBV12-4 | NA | TGTGCCAGCAGTTCTTCAGCCGGGACTAGCGGGAGACCCACCACAGATACGCAGTATTTT | CASSSSAGTSGRPTTDTQYF
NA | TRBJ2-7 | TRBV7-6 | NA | TGTGCCAGCAGCTCCCCCCCCGACACGATCTACGAGCAGTACTTC | CASSSPPDTIYEQYF
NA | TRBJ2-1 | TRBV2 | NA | TGTGCCAGCAGTGAGGTTCTAACTTCACCCCCGGTCGACAATGAGCAGTTCTTC | CASSEVLTSPPVDNEQFF
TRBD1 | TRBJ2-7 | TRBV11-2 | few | TGTGCCAGCAGCTTGACGGACAGGGAGGTCGACGAGCAGTACTTC | CASSLTDREVDEQYF